Listed below are T cell receptor beta chains from one sample, sequenced in a study of T cells in Graves' hyperthyroidism and ophthalmopathy. TCRdb itself ran the multiplex PCR reads through MiXCR, one entry per CDR3 protein. In the table there are fewer than 550,000 distinct CDR3 sequences, around a sixth of which are singletons. Sequenced sample: blood. Source of these receptors: a woman aged 18-29 years with Graves' hyperthyroidism. Each CDR3 is given with its conserved first and last residue. A D gene is named only where the DNA matches it firmly. Expanded clones are given a class, and other clones once, few, many or no size at all.

CDR3 length: 15; D gene: TRBD2; V gene: TRBV5-1; clone size: many; J gene: TRBJ2-1; CDR3 protein: CASSLGLATYNEQFF; CDR3 DNA: TGCGCCAGCAGCCTTGGACTAGCGACTTACAATGAGCAGTTCTTC
CDR3 length: 14; D gene: NA; V gene: TRBV5-1; clone size: many; J gene: TRBJ2-7; CDR3 protein: CASSLGDAQYEQYF; CDR3 DNA: TGCGCCAGCAGCTTGGGGGACGCGCAGTACGAGCAGTACTTC
CDR3 length: 16; D gene: NA; V gene: TRBV15; clone size: NA; J gene: TRBJ1-5; CDR3 protein: CATSSDRDGSNQPQHF; CDR3 DNA: TGTGCCACCAGCAGCGATAGGGACGGCAGCAATCAGCCCCAGCATTTT
CDR3 length: 12; D gene: TRBD1; V gene: TRBV5-1; clone size: many; J gene: TRBJ2-2; CDR3 protein: CASRTGFGELFF; CDR3 DNA: TGCGCCAGCAGGACAGGGTTCGGGGAGCTGTTTTTT
CDR3 length: 12; D gene: NA; V gene: TRBV6-1; clone size: NA; J gene: TRBJ2-7; CDR3 protein: CASSLLSDEQYF; CDR3 DNA: TGTGCCAGCAGTTTGCTGAGTGACGAGCAGTACTTC
CDR3 length: 17; D gene: TRBD1; V gene: TRBV2; clone size: many; J gene: TRBJ2-2; CDR3 protein: CASIFRDRGKGTGELFF; CDR3 DNA: TGTGCCAGCATTTTCCGGGACAGGGGTAAAGGGACCGGGGAGCTGTTTTTT
CDR3 length: 17; D gene: NA; V gene: TRBV29-1; clone size: many; J gene: TRBJ2-1; CDR3 protein: CSSTGRSGSGAYNEQFF; CDR3 DNA: TGCAGCTCTACGGGCAGGTCGGGTTCCGGGGCCTACAATGAGCAGTTCTTC
CDR3 length: 14; D gene: NA; V gene: TRBV6-1; clone size: many; J gene: TRBJ1-5; CDR3 protein: CASSGTRSLQPQHF; CDR3 DNA: TGTGCCAGCAGTGGGACACGATCGTTACAGCCCCAGCATTTT
CDR3 length: 17; D gene: NA; V gene: TRBV15; clone size: many; J gene: TRBJ1-4; CDR3 protein: CATSSPRAGRSNEKLFF; CDR3 DNA: TGTGCCACCAGCAGTCCCCGAGCGGGACGGAGTAATGAAAAACTGTTTTTT
CDR3 length: 16; D gene: TRBD1; V gene: TRBV20-1; clone size: few; J gene: TRBJ1-4; CDR3 protein: CSARDIGQGADEKLFF; CDR3 DNA: TGCAGTGCTAGAGATATCGGGCAGGGGGCAGATGAAAAACTGTTTTTT
CDR3 length: 13; D gene: NA; V gene: TRBV11-2; clone size: many; J gene: TRBJ1-1; CDR3 protein: CASSAVKDWGAFF; CDR3 DNA: TGTGCCAGCAGCGCGGTGAAGGACTGGGGAGCTTTCTTT
CDR3 length: 13; D gene: NA; V gene: TRBV9; clone size: few; J gene: TRBJ1-1; CDR3 protein: CASQAQEGTEAFF; CDR3 DNA: TGTGCCAGCCAAGCCCAGGAGGGCACTGAAGCTTTCTTT
CDR3 length: 14; D gene: NA; V gene: TRBV6-4; clone size: few; J gene: TRBJ1-6; CDR3 protein: CASSDWALNSPLHF; CDR3 DNA: TGTGCCAGCAGTGACTGGGCCCTGAATTCACCCCTCCACTTT
CDR3 length: 20; D gene: NA; V gene: TRBV6-1; clone size: many; J gene: TRBJ1-6; CDR3 protein: CASSWWRHSIKENNNSPLHF; CDR3 DNA: TGTGCCAGCAGTTGGTGGCGACACAGCATAAAAGAGAATAATAATTCACCCCTCCACTTT
CDR3 length: 13; D gene: NA; V gene: TRBV12-3/TRBV12-4; clone size: many; J gene: TRBJ1-1; CDR3 protein: CASSSHGSTEAFF; CDR3 DNA: TGTGCCAGCAGTTCCCACGGATCCACTGAAGCTTTCTTT
CDR3 length: 12; D gene: NA; V gene: TRBV5-1; clone size: few; J gene: TRBJ2-2; CDR3 protein: CANRMNTGELFF; CDR3 DNA: TGCGCCAACCGGATGAACACCGGGGAGCTGTTTTTT
CDR3 length: 15; D gene: TRBD1; V gene: TRBV12-5; clone size: few; J gene: TRBJ2-3; CDR3 protein: CASGSDRGPTDTQYF; CDR3 DNA: TGTGCTAGTGGCTCCGACAGGGGGCCCACAGATACGCAGTATTTT
CDR3 length: 15; D gene: TRBD2; V gene: TRBV28; clone size: many; J gene: TRBJ2-3; CDR3 protein: CASSLVAGVADTQYF; CDR3 DNA: TGTGCCAGCAGTTTAGTGGCGGGAGTTGCAGATACGCAGTATTTT
CDR3 length: 18; D gene: TRBD1; V gene: TRBV5-1; clone size: few; J gene: TRBJ2-2; CDR3 protein: CASRHRAGGTTNTGELFF; CDR3 DNA: TGCGCCAGCAGGCATAGGGCAGGGGGAACTACGAACACCGGGGAGCTGTTTTTT
CDR3 length: 13; D gene: TRBD1; V gene: TRBV5-1; clone size: many; J gene: TRBJ1-1; CDR3 protein: CASNDRANTEAFF; CDR3 DNA: TGCGCCAGCAACGACAGGGCGAACACTGAAGCTTTCTTT
CDR3 length: 18; D gene: TRBD2; V gene: TRBV4-3; clone size: NA; J gene: TRBJ2-7; CDR3 protein: CASSQDPPGVAGGYEQYF; CDR3 DNA: TGCGCCAGCAGCCAAGATCCCCCGGGGGTAGCGGGGGGGTACGAGCAGTACTTC
CDR3 length: 19; D gene: TRBD2; V gene: TRBV9; clone size: NA; J gene: TRBJ2-3; CDR3 protein: CASSVEEGSGRGGTDTQYF; CDR3 DNA: TGTGCCAGCAGCGTAGAGGAGGGGAGCGGGAGGGGCGGCACAGATACGCAGTATTTT
CDR3 length: 17; D gene: TRBD1; V gene: TRBV20-1; clone size: NA; J gene: TRBJ2-1; CDR3 protein: CSAHRDSQSRFIYEQFF; CDR3 DNA: TGCAGTGCTCACCGGGACAGTCAGTCTCGTTTCATCTATGAGCAGTTCTTC
CDR3 length: 15; D gene: TRBD1; V gene: TRBV12-3/TRBV12-4; clone size: NA; J gene: TRBJ1-3; CDR3 protein: CASSLRDRRGNTIYF; CDR3 DNA: TGTGCCAGCAGTCTCCGGGACAGAAGAGGAAACACCATATATTTT
CDR3 length: 13; D gene: NA; V gene: TRBV6-2/TRBV6-3; clone size: many; J gene: TRBJ1-1; CDR3 protein: CASRQVVNTEAFF; CDR3 DNA: TGTGCCAGCAGACAGGTAGTGAACACTGAAGCTTTCTTT
CDR3 length: 15; D gene: TRBD1; V gene: TRBV10-1; clone size: NA; J gene: TRBJ2-1; CDR3 protein: CASSDLGQGGNEQFF; CDR3 DNA: TGCGCCAGCAGTGATTTAGGACAGGGCGGTAATGAGCAGTTCTTC
CDR3 length: 14; D gene: NA; V gene: TRBV7-3; clone size: NA; J gene: TRBJ2-1; CDR3 protein: CASSLGELDNEQFF; CDR3 DNA: TGTGCCAGCAGCTTAGGGGAGCTGGACAATGAGCAGTTCTTC
CDR3 length: 14; D gene: TRBD1; V gene: TRBV6-2/TRBV6-3; clone size: many; J gene: TRBJ1-5; CDR3 protein: CASTPGGRVQPQHF; CDR3 DNA: TGTGCCAGCACCCCAGGGGGCCGCGTCCAGCCCCAGCATTTT
CDR3 length: 16; D gene: NA; V gene: TRBV29-1; clone size: few; J gene: TRBJ2-7; CDR3 protein: CSVRLRGGRSSYEQYF; CDR3 DNA: TGCAGCGTTCGTCTCAGGGGGGGAAGATCCTCCTACGAGCAGTACTTC
CDR3 length: 8; D gene: NA; V gene: TRBV29-1; clone size: few; J gene: TRBJ1-1; CDR3 protein: CSVRGGFF; CDR3 DNA: TGCAGCGTACGTGGGGGTTTCTTT
CDR3 length: 17; D gene: TRBD2; V gene: TRBV2; clone size: many; J gene: TRBJ2-1; CDR3 protein: CASSQTTSGIFYNEQFF; CDR3 DNA: TGTGCCAGCAGTCAAACGACTAGCGGGATATTTTACAATGAGCAGTTCTTC
CDR3 length: 13; D gene: NA; V gene: TRBV6-1; clone size: NA; J gene: TRBJ2-3; CDR3 protein: CAIGQYGRDTQYF; CDR3 DNA: TGTGCCATCGGACAGTATGGGCGAGATACGCAGTATTTT
CDR3 length: 12; D gene: NA; V gene: TRBV12-3/TRBV12-4; clone size: few; J gene: TRBJ1-5; CDR3 protein: CASSSWGQPQHF; CDR3 DNA: TGTGCCAGCAGCTCTTGGGGGCAGCCCCAGCATTTT
CDR3 length: 16; D gene: NA; V gene: TRBV6-2/TRBV6-3; clone size: many; J gene: TRBJ1-1; CDR3 protein: CASSYPDRGSNTEAFF; CDR3 DNA: TGTGCCAGCAGTTACCCGGATCGGGGATCGAACACTGAAGCTTTCTTT
CDR3 length: 15; D gene: NA; V gene: TRBV13; clone size: few; J gene: TRBJ1-3; CDR3 protein: CASSLRVGRGNTIYF; CDR3 DNA: TGTGCCAGCAGCTTAAGAGTGGGACGCGGAAACACCATATATTTT
CDR3 length: 14; D gene: NA; V gene: TRBV10-3; clone size: many; J gene: TRBJ2-7; CDR3 protein: CAISDGESYYEQYF; CDR3 DNA: TGTGCCATCAGTGACGGGGAGTCCTACTACGAGCAGTACTTC
CDR3 length: 17; D gene: NA; V gene: TRBV6-5; clone size: many; J gene: TRBJ2-5; CDR3 protein: CASSYSKGPTLGETQYF; CDR3 DNA: TGTGCCAGCAGTTACTCGAAGGGACCCACCCTGGGGGAGACCCAGTACTTC
CDR3 length: 14; D gene: TRBD1; V gene: TRBV2; clone size: NA; J gene: TRBJ1-5; CDR3 protein: CASRSGQGIQPQHF; CDR3 DNA: TGTGCCAGCAGATCTGGACAGGGTATTCAGCCCCAGCATTTT